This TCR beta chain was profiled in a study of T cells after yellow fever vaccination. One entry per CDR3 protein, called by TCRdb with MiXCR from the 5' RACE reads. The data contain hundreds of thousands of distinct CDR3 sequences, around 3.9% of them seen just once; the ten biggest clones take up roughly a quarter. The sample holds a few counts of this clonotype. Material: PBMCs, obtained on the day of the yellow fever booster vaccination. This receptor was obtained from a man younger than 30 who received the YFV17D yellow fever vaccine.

The CDR3 sequence: CASSQDSNYGYTF. The CDR3, as DNA: TGTGCCAGCTCACAGGACAGTAACTATGGCTACACCTTC. The V gene is TRBV18, the J gene TRBJ1-2, with D tentatively TRBD1 (6 bases). The CDR3 contains 13 residues. V was pared by 4 bases and J by 1 base, with 7 bases between. Germline CDR1 reads KGHSH; CDR2 reads LQKENI.